These T cell receptor beta chains were read from a single sample in a study of blood T cell repertoires in COVID-19. TCRdb's table, derived via immunoSEQ multiplex PCR, lists solely in-frame clones and lacks some. The sample has approximately 270,000 clones, roughly nine tenths seen once; the top ten hold approximately 8.2%. Material for sequencing was peripheral blood. The receptor set was obtained from a man in his forties with active or convalescent COVID-19. Both conserved end residues are part of each CDR3. D genes are given only for firm matches. Some rows mark clone size as missing; the rest say once, few, many or name a class of expanded clone.

v_gene	j_gene	abundance	d_gene	CDR3aa	CDR3nt
TRBV2	TRBJ1-5	.	.	CASSPMTDGNQPQHF	TGTGCCAGCAGTCCAATGACAGACGGCAATCAGCCCCAGCATTTT
TRBV11-2	TRBJ2-3	.	.	CASSLVGSGTDTQYF	TGTGCCAGCAGCTTAGTTGGTAGCGGCACAGATACGCAGTATTTT
TRBV2	TRBJ2-7	.	TRBD2	CASSERGLAVDSYEQYF	TGTGCCAGCAGTGAACGAGGACTAGCGGTGGATTCCTACGAGCAGTACTTC
TRBV24-1	TRBJ1-5	.	.	CATSRGFEPQHF	TGTGCCACCAGTCGAGGTTTTGAGCCCCAGCATTTT
TRBV28	TRBJ2-1	.	.	CASSPAGGGEYNEQFF	TGTGCCAGCAGTCCAGCCGGTGGGGGCGAGTACAATGAGCAGTTCTTC
TRBV5-4	TRBJ2-3	.	TRBD2	CASSLGLAGEPPTDTQYF	TGTGCCAGCAGCTTGGGCCTAGCGGGGGAACCCCCCACAGATACGCAGTATTTT
TRBV27	TRBJ2-7	.	.	CASSPTSTYEQYF	TGTGCCAGCAGTCCCACTAGTACCTACGAGCAGTACTTC
TRBV7-2	TRBJ2-1	once	.	CASSLDAIQLYNEQFF	TGTGCCAGCAGCTTAGACGCCATACAGCTCTACAATGAGCAGTTCTTC
TRBV7-2	TRBJ2-2	once	TRBD2	CASSRSGGARAGELFF	TGTGCCAGCAGCCGCAGCGGGGGGGCCCGGGCCGGGGAGCTGTTTTTT
TRBV7-9	TRBJ2-7	.	.	CASSPGPTQGSYEQYF	TGTGCCAGCAGCCCTGGACCAACCCAGGGTTCCTACGAGCAGTACTTC
TRBV6-1	TRBJ2-7	.	.	CASSDIPAGSGEQYF	TGTGCCAGCAGTGATATACCGGCAGGGTCAGGCGAGCAGTACTTC
TRBV5-1	TRBJ2-3	.	TRBD1	CASSIGQGAIDTQYF	TGCGCCAGCAGCATAGGACAGGGGGCCATAGATACGCAGTATTTT
TRBV6-2/TRBV6-3	TRBJ2-3	.	TRBD2	CASSKAGGRPDTQYF	TGTGCCAGCAGTAAAGCGGGGGGCCGTCCAGATACGCAGTATTTT
TRBV20-1	TRBJ1-3	.	.	CSASPDTNSGNTIYF	TGCAGTGCTAGTCCCGACACGAACTCTGGAAACACCATATATTTT
TRBV5-6	TRBJ2-3	.	.	CASSQLDTQYF	TGTGCCAGCAGCCAACTGGATACGCAGTATTTT
TRBV9	TRBJ2-2	.	.	CASNSANTGELFF	TGTGCCAGCAACTCCGCGAACACCGGGGAGCTGTTTTTT
TRBV7-9	TRBJ1-1	.	.	CASSLLLTLNTEAFF	TGTGCCAGCAGCTTATTATTGACACTTAACACTGAAGCTTTCTTT
TRBV3-1/TRBV3-2	TRBJ1-5	.	.	CASSQDSGGYQPQHF	TGTGCCAGCAGCCAAGATTCCGGGGGATATCAGCCCCAGCATTTT
TRBV5-6	TRBJ2-2	.	TRBD1	CASSSGTGRVGELFF	TGTGCCAGCAGCTCCGGGACAGGGCGGGTCGGGGAGCTGTTTTTT
TRBV11-2	TRBJ2-7	.	TRBD2	CASSLSAGEGIYEQYF	TGTGCCAGCAGCTTAAGCGCGGGAGAGGGGATCTACGAGCAGTACTTC
TRBV10-2	TRBJ2-1	.	TRBD1	CASRLPGQGYNEQFF	TGCGCCAGCAGGTTACCGGGACAGGGCTACAATGAGCAGTTCTTC
TRBV6-5	TRBJ1-2	.	.	CATRWLVVDAYGYTF	TGTGCCACGAGGTGGCTCGTCGTAGATGCCTATGGCTACACCTTC
TRBV7-6	TRBJ2-1	.	TRBD1	CASSLGGTAYNEQFF	TGTGCCAGCAGCTTAGGAGGGACAGCCTACAATGAGCAGTTCTTC
TRBV9	TRBJ1-1	once	TRBD1	CASSVEWTGVGTEAFF	TGTGCCAGCAGCGTAGAGTGGACAGGAGTAGGCACTGAAGCTTTCTTT
TRBV3-1/TRBV3-2	TRBJ2-3	.	TRBD2	CASSPGASGIPTVVVSQYF	TGTGCCAGCAGCCCTGGGGCTAGCGGGATCCCAACAGTCGTAGTGTCGCAGTATTTT
TRBV10-2	TRBJ2-1	.	TRBD2	CASERGGQFF	TGCGCCAGCGAGCGGGGGGGGCAGTTCTTC
TRBV30	TRBJ2-5	.	TRBD1	CAWSFPDRLSETQYF	TGTGCCTGGAGTTTTCCGGACAGGCTCAGTGAGACCCAGTACTTC
TRBV25-1	TRBJ1-4	.	.	CASSVGSAGYNEKLFF	TGTGCCAGCAGTGTGGGTAGTGCAGGCTATAATGAAAAACTGTTTTTT
TRBV19	TRBJ1-6	few	TRBD1	CASSTGGASYNSPLHF	TGTGCCAGTAGTACAGGGGGCGCATCCTATAATTCACCCCTCCACTTT
TRBV9	TRBJ1-5	.	.	CASSLRGQLNQPQHF	TGTGCCAGCAGCCTCCGAGGACAGCTCAATCAGCCCCAGCATTTT
TRBV11-2	TRBJ1-2	few	TRBD1	CASSLGLSWGQGADGYTF	TGTGCCAGCAGCTTAGGATTGAGTTGGGGACAGGGAGCCGATGGCTACACCTTC
TRBV30	TRBJ2-7	.	TRBD1	CAWSVGGPSYEQYF	TGTGCCTGGAGTGTAGGGGGCCCTTCCTACGAGCAGTACTTC
TRBV19	TRBJ2-3	.	.	CASTIPGGPTDTQYF	TGTGCCAGTACCATTCCCGGGGGGCCCACAGATACGCAGTATTTT
TRBV19	TRBJ1-6	.	TRBD1	CASSMGDSGLSLHF	TGTGCCAGTAGTATGGGGGACAGCGGTTTGTCCCTCCACTTT
TRBV6-1	TRBJ2-3	.	TRBD2	CASSGVLAGPPLTQYF	TGTGCCAGCAGTGGGGTTCTAGCGGGGCCTCCACTTACGCAGTATTTT
TRBV15	TRBJ1-2	.	.	CATSSTQRGYTF	TGTGCCACCAGCAGTACCCAGCGTGGCTACACCTTC
TRBV28	TRBJ2-1	.	.	CASSFWGQGTFF	.
TRBV18	TRBJ2-7	.	.	CASSPAGGGDEQYF	TGTGCCAGCTCACCCGCCGGGGGAGGTGACGAGCAGTACTTC
TRBV7-2	TRBJ1-5	.	.	CASSVDYSNQPQHF	TGTGCCAGCAGCGTGGACTATAGCAATCAGCCCCAGCATTTT
TRBV20-1	TRBJ2-5	.	TRBD1	CSASRTGGVQTQYF	TGCAGTGCTAGTAGGACAGGGGGCGTGCAGACCCAGTACTTC
TRBV28	TRBJ2-1	.	TRBD2	CASSPGLAGAGNEQFF	TGTGCCAGCAGTCCCGGACTAGCGGGGGCGGGAAATGAGCAGTTCTTC
TRBV29-1	TRBJ2-5	.	TRBD1	CSVGMPDRDQETQYF	TGCAGCGTTGGTATGCCCGACAGGGATCAAGAGACCCAGTACTTC
TRBV13	TRBJ1-1	.	.	CASSLGQGTTEAFF	TGTGCCAGCAGCTTAGGGCAGGGGACCACTGAAGCTTTCTTT
TRBV11-3	TRBJ2-5	.	TRBD2	CARSFARGGRETQYF	TGTGCCCGCAGCTTCGCGCGGGGGGGGCGGGAGACCCAGTACTTC
TRBV24-1	TRBJ2-5	few	.	CATQGGGETQYF	TGTGCCACCCAAGGGGGTGGGGAGACCCAGTACTTC
TRBV27	TRBJ2-1	.	TRBD2	CASRTSGINNEQFF	TGTGCCAGTCGGACTAGCGGGATCAACAATGAGCAGTTCTTC